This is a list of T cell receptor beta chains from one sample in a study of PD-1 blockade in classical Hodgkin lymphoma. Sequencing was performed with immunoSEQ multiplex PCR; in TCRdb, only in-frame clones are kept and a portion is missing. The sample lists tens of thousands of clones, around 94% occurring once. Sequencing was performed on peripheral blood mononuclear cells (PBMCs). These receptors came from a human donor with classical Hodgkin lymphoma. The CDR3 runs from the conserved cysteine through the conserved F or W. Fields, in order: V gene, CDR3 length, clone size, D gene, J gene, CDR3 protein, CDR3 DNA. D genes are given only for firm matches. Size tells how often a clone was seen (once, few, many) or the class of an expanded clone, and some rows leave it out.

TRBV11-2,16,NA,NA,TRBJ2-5,CASSLDLLVAGETQYF,TGTGCCAGCAGCTTAGATTTATTGGTGGCTGGAGAGACCCAGTACTTC
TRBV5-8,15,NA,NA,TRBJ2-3,CASSLEGASTDTQYF,TGTGCCAGCAGCTTGGAAGGGGCAAGCACAGATACGCAGTATTTT
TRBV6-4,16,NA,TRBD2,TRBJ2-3,CASSARGVASTDTQYF,TGTGCCAGCAGTGCCCGGGGGGTGGCAAGCACAGATACGCAGTATTTT
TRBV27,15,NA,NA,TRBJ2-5,CASSLRSGLRETQYF,TGTGCCAGCAGTTTAAGGTCAGGGTTACGGGAGACCCAGTACTTC
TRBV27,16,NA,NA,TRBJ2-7,CASTPRGGGRPHEQYF,TGTGCCAGCACCCCGAGGGGGGGCGGGAGACCCCACGAGCAGTACTTC
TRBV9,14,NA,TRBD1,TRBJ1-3,CASSTGTGGNTIYF,TGTGCCAGCAGCACCGGGACAGGTGGAAACACCATATATTTT
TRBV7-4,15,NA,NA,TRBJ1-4,CASRGGGGDYEKLFF,TGTGCCAGCAGGGGAGGAGGCGGGGACTATGAAAAACTGTTTTTT
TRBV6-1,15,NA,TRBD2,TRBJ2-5,CASSASGGRQETQYF,TGTGCCAGCAGTGCCAGCGGGGGACGCCAAGAGACCCAGTACTTC
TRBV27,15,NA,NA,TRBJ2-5,CASSPRAGYQETQYF,TGTGCCAGCAGCCCCAGGGCAGGGTACCAAGAGACCCAGTACTTC
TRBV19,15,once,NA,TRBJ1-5,CASSISRNSNQPQHF,TGTGCCAGTAGTATAAGCAGGAATAGCAATCAGCCCCAGCATTTT
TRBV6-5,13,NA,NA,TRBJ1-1,CASSYLLGTEAFF,TGTGCCAGCAGTTACCTTCTTGGCACTGAAGCTTTCTTT